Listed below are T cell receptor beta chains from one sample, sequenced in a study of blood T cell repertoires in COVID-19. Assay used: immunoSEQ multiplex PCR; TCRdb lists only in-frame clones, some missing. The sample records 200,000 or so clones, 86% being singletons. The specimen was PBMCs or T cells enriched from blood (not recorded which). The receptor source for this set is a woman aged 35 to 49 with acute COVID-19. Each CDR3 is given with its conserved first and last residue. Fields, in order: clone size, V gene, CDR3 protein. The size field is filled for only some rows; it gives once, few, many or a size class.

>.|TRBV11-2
CASSSGTYNEQFF
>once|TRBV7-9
CASSFSGNMNTEAFF
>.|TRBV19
CASSILPGVGSSNQPQHF
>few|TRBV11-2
CASSLGQGRGEAFF
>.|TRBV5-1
CASSSGPGGETQYF
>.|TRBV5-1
CASSYGSNQPQHF
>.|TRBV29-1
CSVDDRVTGGGYTF
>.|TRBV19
CASTPSGAGVADTQYF
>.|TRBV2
CASSFNRGPQETQYF
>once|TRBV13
CANSGGGGNTEAFF
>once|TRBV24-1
CATSDPDRGSAAQHF
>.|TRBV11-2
CASSWTGGGNQPQHF
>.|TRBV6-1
CASSVAGTTNTDTQYF
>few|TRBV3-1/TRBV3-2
CASSQDRTGRHGYTF
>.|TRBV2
CASSRTGSAGGELFF
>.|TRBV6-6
CASSYTLPPSGETYF
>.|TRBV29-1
CSVDEAGGQDTQYF
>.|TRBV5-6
CASSAGNKGYNYGYTF
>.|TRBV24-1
CATSGQTANYGYTF
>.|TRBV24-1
CATSGSEANYGYTF
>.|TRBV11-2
CATGQGAGGYTF
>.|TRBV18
CASSPRARDTEAFF
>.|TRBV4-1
CASRDPGQNSPLHF
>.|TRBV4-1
CASSQDLEGLRLSGNTIYF
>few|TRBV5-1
CASSPLTSGGEQFF
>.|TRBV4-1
CASSQPARDKNTEAFF
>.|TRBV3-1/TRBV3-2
CASSFQGYYGYTF
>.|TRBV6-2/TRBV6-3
CASSYPSEAFF
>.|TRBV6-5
CASSYDRGNNQPQHF
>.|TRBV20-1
CSAIERQNNSPLHF
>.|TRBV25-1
CASSARDSQETQYF
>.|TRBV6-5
CASRREEGRDTEAFF
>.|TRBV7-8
CASSHGQGYSPLHF
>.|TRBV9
CASSAGQSHSPLHF
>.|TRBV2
CASSGLAGGNEQFF
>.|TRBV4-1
CASSPTGVGEKLFF
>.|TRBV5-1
CASSLDSANYGYTF
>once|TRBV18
CASSPLGGFNTDTQYF
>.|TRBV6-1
CASSEITGATNEKLFF
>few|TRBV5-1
CASSHRTVEHNYGYTF
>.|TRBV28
CASSFHTGNYGYTF
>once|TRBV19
CASSRTGTYGYTF